Below are 18 T cell receptor beta chains sequenced from a single sample in a study of T cell responses to AZD1222 COVID-19 vaccine. Measured with immunoSEQ multiplex PCR; TCRdb has only the in-frame clones, and not every one. The sample holds about 180,000 clones, around 88% seen once. Sequencing used peripheral blood, obtained on day 0 of AZD1222 vaccination. All receptors come from an adult in good health.

The chain recombines TRBV28 with TRBJ1-6, with D unresolved. This CDR3 is 16 amino acids long. Germline V gene sequence: CDR1 MDHEN, CDR2 SYDVKM. Trimming removed 7 bases from V and 9 bases from J, with 22 bases in between. CDR3 amino acids: CASIPGLVGGFSPLHF. CDR3 sequence (DNA): TGTGCCAGCATCCCCGGGTTAGTGGGAGGCTTTTCACCCCTCCACTTT. Variable domain in full (rest from reference TRBV28 and TRBJ1-6): DVKVTQSSRYLVKRTGEKVFLECVQDMDHENMFWYRQDPGLGLRLIYFSYDVKMKEKGDIPEGYSVSREKKERFSLILESASTNQTSMYLCASIPGLVGGFSPLHFGNGTRLTVT.

J is TRBJ2-7 and V is TRBV4-1, with D possibly TRBD1 on 6 matching bases. Germline lookup yields CDR1 MGHRA and CDR2 YSYEKL. Trimming took 1 base from V and 2 from J, leaving 9 bases between them. The CDR3 is 14 amino acids. The CDR3 protein is CASSQVEGAYEQYF. The CDR3 DNA reads as TGCGCCAGCAGCCAAGTCGAGGGGGCCTACGAGCAGTACTTC.

V is TRBV12-5 and J is TRBJ2-3; 7 bases are a match to TRBD2. Germline CDR1 LGHNT, CDR2 FRNRAP. The trim removed 6 bases at V and 1 base at J, leaving 7 bases unmatched. This CDR3 region has 15 residues. CDR3 nucleotide sequence: TGTGCTAGTGGCACTGGGGCGGGGGGCACAGATACGCAGTATTTT. Protein product: CASGTGAGGTDTQYF. Variable domain in full (rest from reference TRBV12-5 and TRBJ2-3): DARVTQTPRHKVTEMGQEVTMRCQPILGHNTVFWYRQTMMQGLELLAYFRNRAPLDDSGMPKDRFSAEMPDATLATLKIQPSEPRDSAVYFCASGTGAGGTDTQYFGPGTRLTVL.

The chain couples TRBV19 to TRBJ2-7; TRBD1 or TRBD2 may be the D gene (5 bases each). Per germline, CDR1 LNHDA and CDR2 SQIVND (reference sequence). With 3 bases removed from V and 2 bases from J, the gap between germline ends came to 26 bases. The CDR3 has 19 amino acids. The CDR3 reads CASSIAAGTYQIYPYEQYF. For the CDR3, the DNA is TGTGCCAGTAGTATCGCGGCAGGGACCTACCAAATTTACCCCTACGAGCAGTACTTC.

The chain is built from TRBV7-6 and TRBJ1-3; 8 bases line up with TRBD1. Germline loops: CDR1 SGHVS, CDR2 FNYEAQ. The CDR3 contains 16 residues. V lost 5 bases to trimming and J lost 2 bases; unmatched junction nucleotides: 8. The chain's CDR3 is CASSPSSQGAGNTIYF. The DNA for the CDR3 is TGTGCCAGCAGCCCCTCCTCACAGGGGGCTGGAAACACCATATATTTT.

The chain recombines TRBV6-6 with TRBJ2-1, with 8 bases aligning to TRBD2. This CDR3 spans 14 amino acids. The V segment lost 10 bases and the J segment 8 bases; nucleotides outside the gene matches: 13. Germline-derived CDR1 and CDR2 are MNHNY and SVGAGI (reference sequence). Here the CDR3 DNA reads TGTGCCACTCTCCAGCGGGAGTTGAGTCATGAGCAGTTCTTC. Encoded protein: CATLQRELSHEQFF.

The chain is built from TRBV7-2 and TRBJ2-7; perhaps TRBD1 as D (5 bases). Trimming left V 2 bases short and J 4 bases short, with 15 bases between. The germline V gene encodes CDR1 SGHTA and CDR2 FQGNSA. CDR3 length: 15 residues. In DNA, the CDR3 is TGTGCCAGCAGCTTAAGTCAGGGTGATTTTTACGAGCAGTACTTC. Translated, it gives CASSLSQGDFYEQYF.

This chain links TRBV5-6 with TRBJ1-2, with D maybe TRBD1 (6 bases). Trimming shortened V by 4 bases and J by 2 bases, and 9 bases separated the two germline ends. Germline V gives CDR1 SGHDT, CDR2 YYEEEE. The CDR3 runs to 13 residues. The CDR3 DNA sequence: TGTGCCAGCAGCGGAACAGGGAACTATGGCTACACCTTC. It is translated as CASSGTGNYGYTF. Filled out from reference TRBV5-6 and TRBJ1-2, the complete variable domain reads DAGVTQSPTHLIKTRGQQVTLRCSPKSGHDTVSWYQQALGQGPQFIFQYYEEEERQRGNFPDRFSGHQFPNYSSELNVNALLLGDSALYLCASSGTGNYGYTFGSGTRLTVV.

The chain couples TRBV7-2 to TRBJ1-5, with 10 nucleotides matching TRBD1. CDR1 is SGHTA, CDR2 FQGNSA, per germline. The ends lost 5 bases at V and 3 bases at J; junction bases unmatched: 7. The length of the CDR3 is 16 residues. The CDR3: CASSPRDRGNNQPQHF. CDR3 bases: TGTGCCAGCAGCCCCCGGGACAGGGGAAACAATCAGCCCCAGCATTTT.

The rearrangement links TRBV2 to TRBJ2-1; D remains unclear. The CDR3 is 13 amino acids. The V end lost 2 bases, the J end lost 8 bases, and 10 bases lay between the germline ends. Germline lookup yields CDR1 SNHLY and CDR2 FYNNEI. As DNA, the CDR3 is TGTGCCAGCAGTGAAAACTTCCCAGATGAGCAGTTCTTC. Protein product: CASSENFPDEQFF.

The gene calls are TRBV28 and TRBJ1-6; D call uncertain. The V end lost 7 bases, the J end lost 5 bases, and 9 bases lay between the germline ends. The CDR3 contains 13 residues. Germline-derived CDR1 and CDR2 are MDHEN and SYDVKM. In DNA form, the CDR3 reads TGTGCCAGCACCCGAGAGAATAATTCACCCCTCCACTTT. This gives the protein CASTRENNSPLHF.

The J gene is TRBJ2-3, the V gene TRBV9; TRBD1 agrees at 7 bases. J gave up 1 base and V 4 bases, and 6 bases lay outside the gene matches. Germline lookup yields CDR1 SGDLS and CDR2 YYNGEE. The CDR3 is 15 amino acids. This CDR3 reads CASSLRQGRTDTQYF. The CDR3 DNA is TGTGCCAGCAGCCTAAGACAGGGACGCACAGATACGCAGTATTTT.

This rearrangement joins TRBV7-9 to TRBJ2-2; D is tentatively TRBD1 or TRBD2 (5 bases each). The germline CDR1 and CDR2 sequences are SEHNR and FQNEAQ (reference sequence). Trimming cost V 3 bases and J 1 base, with 12 bases left between them. This CDR3 has 16 amino acids. The CDR3 reads CASSLSGRGNTGELFF. DNA for the CDR3: TGTGCCAGCAGCTTGTCGGGACGGGGGAACACCGGGGAGCTGTTTTTT.

This clone was detected a few times. J is TRBJ2-3 and V is TRBV28; TRBD2 aligns across 7 bases. In germline, CDR1 is MDHEN, CDR2 SYDVKM. The CDR3 has 13 amino acids. V was pared by 10 bases and J by 3 bases, with 7 bases of the junction left unmatched. CDR3 region: CATLAGVTDTQYF. The CDR3 DNA follows: TGTGCCACTTTGGCGGGGGTTACAGATACGCAGTATTTT. Based on the CDR3 plus reference TRBV28 and TRBJ2-3, the full variable domain is DVKVTQSSRYLVKRTGEKVFLECVQDMDHENMFWYRQDPGLGLRLIYFSYDVKMKEKGDIPEGYSVSREKKERFSLILESASTNQTSMYLCATLAGVTDTQYFGPGTRLTVL.

The chain employs TRBV14 and TRBJ1-2; 7 positions agree with TRBD1. This CDR3 is 16 amino acids long. The V and J ends lost 0 bases and 6 bases, in that order; junction bases with no gene match: 10. CDR1 and CDR2 (germline): SGHDN, FVKESK. The CDR3 region is CASSQDKTGKNDGYTF. The DNA of the CDR3 is TGTGCCAGCAGCCAAGATAAGACAGGGAAAAACGATGGCTACACCTTC.

This chain joins TRBV4-1 and TRBJ1-2, with TRBD1 as a possible D gene (5 bases). Between the trimmed V and J ends, which lost 4 bases and 5 bases, there was a span of 14 bases. Germline V gives CDR1 MGHRA, CDR2 YSYEKL. This CDR3 spans 14 amino acids. CDR3: CASSRDGEIYGYTF. DNA of the CDR3: TGCGCCAGCAGCCGGGACGGGGAAATATATGGCTACACCTTC.

CDR3 sequence: CASSPNTEAFF. The CDR3 DNA sequence: TGTGCCAGTAGCCCCAACACTGAAGCTTTCTTT. This sequence joins TRBV19 and TRBJ1-1; D is undetermined. The CDR3 has 11 amino acids. V was clipped by 6 bases and J by 2 bases, with 4 bases between them. Looked up from germline, CDR1 is LNHDA and CDR2 is SQIVND (reference sequence).

The V gene is TRBV5-1, the J gene TRBJ2-5, with D possibly being TRBD1 (6 bases). CDR3 length: 12 amino acids. Looked up from germline, CDR1 is SGHRS and CDR2 is YFSETQ. With 7 bases removed from V and 5 bases from J, the gap between germline ends came to 12 bases. The CDR3 DNA reads as TGCGCCAGCGCACAGGGTCGGGAGACCCAGTACTTC. Translating gives CASAQGRETQYF.